This T cell receptor beta chain was recovered during a study of CD8 T cells in ankylosing spondylitis. Quantitative 5'-RACE was performed with molecular barcodes, and it yielded the TCR beta libraries. TCRdb reprocessed the 5' RACE reads with MiXCR, giving one entry per CDR3 protein. The sample records 700,000 to 1,000,000 distinct CDR3 sequences, over 9.5% being singletons. This clonotype was seen only a few times. The antigen is not known. Whole-study findings and limits: Certain motif variants had earlier appeared in reactive arthritis synovial fluid and blood. One TCR beta motif, made up of 7 or 8 highly homologous variants, appeared characteristic of ankylosing spondylitis blood. Clones that were linked to disease were CD8+ and were relatively rare in peripheral blood. Disease-linked clones reportedly showed significant enrichment in matched ankylosing spondylitis synovial fluid.

CDR1 and CDR2 (germline): LGHNA, YNFKEQ. The CDR3 runs 14 residues. V lost 1 base and J 5 bases, leaving 9 bases between the germline ends. The sequence derives from a male donor with ankylosing spondylitis. The chain has TRBV4-2 and TRBJ1-5; D gene unclear. Sequencing was performed on blood, either unsorted or a sorted T cell fraction (not recorded which). The CDR3 loop reads CASSQVGQHQPQHF. DNA of the CDR3: TGTGCCAGCAGCCAAGTCGGGCAACATCAGCCCCAGCATTTT.